This T cell receptor beta chain was captured by sequencing in a study of blood T cells in healthy people across ages. As to this clonotype: What it binds is not known.

Study observations and caveats: Those diversity estimates obtained from one million T cells were thought to be underestimates. Both naive CD4+ cell counts and diversity were greater in long-lived donors than in aged donors. Older age coincided with a roughly linear decline in TCR beta diversity per million T cells.

Next came a second PCR, run for about 7 to 12 cycles, which used a sample-barcoded 5' primer along with a J-beta primer mix. All samples yielded 3 million or more CDR3-containing paired-end reads. TCRdb re-called the 5' RACE reads with MiXCR, one entry per CDR3 protein. The sample lists about 1 million distinct CDR3 sequences, under 55% occurring once. V shed 1 base, J shed 8 bases, and the junction held 7 bases outside the gene matches. There are 15 residues in the CDR3. The material sequenced was blood. The clonotype originates from a woman aged 60 to 75 in good health. The gene calls are TRBV12-3 or TRBV12-4 and TRBJ1-4; TRBD1 matches at 7 bases. The CDR3 DNA reads TGTGCCAGCAGTTTAGACAGGGGAGGAGGAGAAAAACTGTTTTTT. Its translation: CASSLDRGGGEKLFF.